This T cell receptor (beta chain) originates from a study of T cell repertoires in cytomegalovirus infection (dated by TCRdb to 2018 to 2020). About the investigation overall: Alongside well-studied HLA-B-restricted epitopes, the peptide stimulations were aimed at recently identified HLA-C-restricted CMV epitopes, whose presentation resists viral immunomodulation. The HLA type of each donor mattered for the analysis, because public TCR beta signatures pointed to carriage of CMV infection along with the matching HLA type.

What the research found in general, with its limitations: The ex vivo response was dominated by HLA-C-restricted CMV-specific TCR beta clonotypes, which also provided the single most frequent clonotype in two of eight donors. In both this cohort and an independent approximately 400-donor cohort, the cumulative frequency of public TCR beta family members distinguished carriers of CMV infection plus the relevant HLA type.

Interpreted using the paper, the treatment or condition label stands for: in vitro stimulation with specific CMV peptide epitopes to enrich CMV-specific T cells. Deletion took 1 base off V and 1 base off J, with a span of 19 bases between the germline ends. Inclusive of the bounding cysteine and phenylalanine, the CDR3 is 18 residues long. Only CDR3 DNA is held: 54 bases, read in frame from base 1. Sequencing was performed on an Illumina HiSeq 1500. TCRdb handled the public reads itself, with Q25 trimming in fastp and clone calling in MiXCR, and kept productive beta chains. Merged by CDR3 protein, the rows form single entries marked with the most common genes and DNA. The sample table shows roughly 180,000 distinct CDR3 sequences, and about 20% are seen once. Under 30% of the sample is taken by the ten largest. Worth noting for this clonotype: Its target antigen remains unknown. Qualities for individual bases were not recorded, and no much larger clone is one base off.

The source material was CD8+ T cells from cultured PBMCs, sampled from culture after CMV antigen stimulation. This chain joins TRBV12-3 or TRBV12-4 to TRBJ2-5, with no confident D gene call. The TCR was taken from a human donor in good health (CMV status not recorded). Some clones in this sample may be carry-over from other donors' samples. The nucleotides read TGTGCCAGCAGTTTAGAGACGTCGCTAGTCGGGCCCCAAGAGACCCAGTACTTC. This translates into CASSLETSLVGPQETQYF.